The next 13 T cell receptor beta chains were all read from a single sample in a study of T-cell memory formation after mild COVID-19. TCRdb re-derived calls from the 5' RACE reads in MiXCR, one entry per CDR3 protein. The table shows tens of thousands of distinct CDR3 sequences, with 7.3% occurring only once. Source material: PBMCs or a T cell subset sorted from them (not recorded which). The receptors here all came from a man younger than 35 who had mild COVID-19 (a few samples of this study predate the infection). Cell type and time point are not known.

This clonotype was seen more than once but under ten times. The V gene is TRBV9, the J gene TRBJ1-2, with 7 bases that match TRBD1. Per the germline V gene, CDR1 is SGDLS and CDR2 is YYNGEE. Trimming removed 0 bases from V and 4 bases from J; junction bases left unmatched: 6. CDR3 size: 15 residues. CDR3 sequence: CASSVEPGGIYGYTF. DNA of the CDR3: TGTGCCAGCAGCGTAGAACCAGGGGGTATCTATGGCTACACCTTC.

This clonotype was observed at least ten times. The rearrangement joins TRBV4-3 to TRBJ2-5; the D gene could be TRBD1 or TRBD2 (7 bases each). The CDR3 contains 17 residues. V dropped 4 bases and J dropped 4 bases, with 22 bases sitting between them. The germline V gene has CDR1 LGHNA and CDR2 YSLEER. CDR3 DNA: TGCGCCAGCAGCCCTGAGGGAGGGGGCAAGGTGCGAGAGACCCAGTACTTC. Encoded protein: CASSPEGGGKVRETQYF.

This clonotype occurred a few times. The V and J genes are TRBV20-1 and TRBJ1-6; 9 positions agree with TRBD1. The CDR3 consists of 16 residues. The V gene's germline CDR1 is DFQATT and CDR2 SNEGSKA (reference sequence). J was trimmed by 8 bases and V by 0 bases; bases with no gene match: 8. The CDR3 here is CSARDSRTGEDSPLHF. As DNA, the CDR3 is TGCAGTGCTAGAGATTCTCGGACAGGGGAGGATTCACCCCTCCACTTT.

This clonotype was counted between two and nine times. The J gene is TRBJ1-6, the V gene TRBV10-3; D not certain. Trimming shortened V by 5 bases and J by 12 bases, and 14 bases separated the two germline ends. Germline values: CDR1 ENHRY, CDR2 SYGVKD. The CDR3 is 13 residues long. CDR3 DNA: TGTGCCATCAGTAGAGGCAGCGAGGTACCCCTCCACTTT. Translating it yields CAISRGSEVPLHF.

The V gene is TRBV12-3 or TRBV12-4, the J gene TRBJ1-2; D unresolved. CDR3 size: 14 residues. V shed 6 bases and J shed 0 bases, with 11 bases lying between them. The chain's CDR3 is CASSPTVTNYGYTF. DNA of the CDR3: TGTGCCAGCAGCCCGACCGTTACTAACTATGGCTACACCTTC.

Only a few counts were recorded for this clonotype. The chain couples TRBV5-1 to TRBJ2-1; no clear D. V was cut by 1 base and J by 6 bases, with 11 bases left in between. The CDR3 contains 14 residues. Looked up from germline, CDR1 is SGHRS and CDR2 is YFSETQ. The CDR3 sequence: CASSLNPRSNEQFF. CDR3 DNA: TGCGCCAGCAGCTTGAACCCACGGAGCAATGAGCAGTTCTTC.

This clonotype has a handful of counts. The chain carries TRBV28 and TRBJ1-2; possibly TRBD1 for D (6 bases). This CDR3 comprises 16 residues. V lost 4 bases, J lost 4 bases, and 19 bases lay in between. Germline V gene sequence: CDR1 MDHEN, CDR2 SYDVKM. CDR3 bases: TGTGCCAGCAGTTCCCCTGGGGGGGCTGGGAGCTATGGCTACACCTTC. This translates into CASSSPGGAGSYGYTF.

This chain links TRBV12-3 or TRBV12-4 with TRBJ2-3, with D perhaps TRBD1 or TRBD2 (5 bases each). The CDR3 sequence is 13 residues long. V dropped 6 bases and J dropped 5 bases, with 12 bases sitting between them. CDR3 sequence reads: CASSTLGEDTQYF. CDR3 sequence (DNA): TGTGCCAGCAGCACGTTGGGGGAAGATACGCAGTATTTT.

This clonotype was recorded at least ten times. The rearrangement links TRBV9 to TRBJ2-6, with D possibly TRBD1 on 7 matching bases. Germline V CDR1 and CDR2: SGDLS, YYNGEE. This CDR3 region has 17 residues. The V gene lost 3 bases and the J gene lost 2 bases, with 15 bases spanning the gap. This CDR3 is CASSGRQGGPGANVLTF. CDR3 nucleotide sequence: TGTGCCAGCAGCGGACGACAGGGAGGCCCTGGGGCCAACGTCCTGACTTTC.

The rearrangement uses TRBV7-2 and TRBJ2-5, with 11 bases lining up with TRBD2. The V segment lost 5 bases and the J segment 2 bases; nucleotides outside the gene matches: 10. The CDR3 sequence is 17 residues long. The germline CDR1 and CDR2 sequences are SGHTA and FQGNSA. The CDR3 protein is CASSLRSTSGEQETQYF. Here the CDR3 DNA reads TGTGCCAGCAGCCTCCGTTCGACTAGCGGGGAGCAAGAGACCCAGTACTTC.

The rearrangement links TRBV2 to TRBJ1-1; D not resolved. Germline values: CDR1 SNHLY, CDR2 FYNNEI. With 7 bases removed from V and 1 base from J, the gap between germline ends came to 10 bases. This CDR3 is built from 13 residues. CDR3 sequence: CASKIHPNTEAFF. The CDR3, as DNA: TGTGCCAGCAAGATACACCCGAACACTGAAGCTTTCTTT.

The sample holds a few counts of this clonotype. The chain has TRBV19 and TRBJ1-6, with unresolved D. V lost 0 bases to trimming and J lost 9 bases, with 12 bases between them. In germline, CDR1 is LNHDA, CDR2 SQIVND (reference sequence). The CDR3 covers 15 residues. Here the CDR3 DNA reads TGTGCCAGTAGTATAGACAGGACTAACAGTTCACCCCTCCACTTT. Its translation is CASSIDRTNSSPLHF.

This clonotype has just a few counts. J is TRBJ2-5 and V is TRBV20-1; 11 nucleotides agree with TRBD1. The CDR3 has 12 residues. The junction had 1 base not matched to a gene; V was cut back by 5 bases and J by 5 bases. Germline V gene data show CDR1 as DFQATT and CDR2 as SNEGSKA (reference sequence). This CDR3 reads CSAGQGAETQYF. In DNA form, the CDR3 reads TGCAGTGCTGGACAGGGGGCTGAGACCCAGTACTTC.